This T cell receptor beta chain was retrieved from a study of beta chain features in type 1 diabetes. Overall study results and limits: All four CD4+ subsets from Type 1 diabetes patients carried moderately but significantly shorter TCRB CDR3s.

In regard to this clone: Its target is unknown.

Germline V lookup: CDR1 KGHSH, CDR2 LQKENI. V lost 3 bases, J lost 0 bases, and 8 bases lay in between. This CDR3 has 14 amino acids. Expressed TCRB transcripts were sequenced because the entire RNA isolate underwent reverse transcription. The method was immunoSEQ multiplex PCR; TCRdb's version includes in-frame clones alone and lacks a portion of them. The sample records 250,000 to 300,000 clones, roughly a quarter being singletons. The chain carries TRBV18 and TRBJ1-1; D might be TRBD1 (5 bases). The clonotype comes from a woman in her twenties or thirties with type 1 diabetes. The sample consisted of naive CD4+ T cells from blood. In DNA form, the CDR3 reads TGTGCCAGCTCACCGACAGCTTTGAACACTGAAGCTTTCTTT. Translation: CASSPTALNTEAFF.